Listed here is a single T cell receptor beta chain. This specimen comes from a study of lymphopenia after photon versus proton radiotherapy. The data were produced by immunoSEQ multiplex PCR, yet TCRdb's version contains in-frame clones alone and is incomplete. The sample gives more than 80,000 clones, around 83% of which show up once; about 1.3% is in the top ten. The V gene's germline CDR1 is SGHRS and CDR2 YFSETQ. Trimming pared 2 bases from V and 4 bases from J, leaving 31 bases between. The CDR3 is made up of 21 amino acids. This clonotype originated in a man aged 55 to 69 with pancreatic cancer. The chain recombines TRBV5-1 with TRBJ2-1, with D perhaps matching TRBD1 (6 bases). Here the sequenced sample was peripheral blood, taken from a patient treated with proton-based radiotherapy. The CDR3 nucleotides read TGCGCCAGCAGCTTTCCCACCTATGATAACACAGGGTTTGGGCAGTACAATGAGCAGTTCTTC. It codes for CASSFPTYDNTGFGQYNEQFF.